The following is a TCR beta chain sequence with its context. What it binds is unknown. TCRdb ran MiXCR on the reads and lists one entry per CDR3 protein. Of under 120,000 distinct CDR3 sequences listed, roughly 40% were seen once; the top ten hold roughly 74%. This specimen comes from a study of T cell repertoires in cytomegalovirus infection. Findings and caveats of the study: The study found HLA-C-restricted CMV-specific TCR beta clonotypes dominating the ex vivo response. Carriers of CMV plus the relevant HLA were identified by cumulative public TCR beta family frequency.

J was trimmed by 3 bases and V by 7 bases; bases with no gene match: 8. The CDR3 has 15 residues. Germline values: CDR1 MDHEN, CDR2 SYDVKM. This TCR was recovered from a human donor in good health (CMV status not recorded). Some clones in this sample may be carry-over from other donors' samples. V usage is TRBV28 and J usage is TRBJ2-3; TRBD1 aligns across 9 bases. The sample here was CD8+ T cells from cultured PBMCs, taken from culture after CMV antigen stimulation. Written as DNA, the CDR3 is TGTGCCAGCATCGAAGTGGGACAGGGAACAGATACGCAGTATTTT. Translated: CASIEVGQGTDTQYF.